A selection of T cell receptor beta chains follows, all from one sample in a study of Tregs in tolerant kidney transplant recipients. Profiling relied on immunoSEQ multiplex PCR, and the TCRdb table lists in-frame clones only, not all of them. The sample includes around 230,000 clones, roughly 84% seen only once; the top ten take around 0.6%. What was sequenced was CD4+ T cells from blood. These receptors originate from a human donor in good health. Each CDR3 is given with its conserved first and last residue. Each record gives: J gene, clone size, V gene, D gene, CDR3 protein, CDR3 DNA. A D gene is named only where the DNA matches it firmly. Only part of the rows carry a size: once, few, many, or a class if the clone is expanded.

TRBJ2-1	-	TRBV5-1	TRBD1	CASSRETGSYNEQFF	TGCGCCAGCAGCAGAGAGACAGGGTCCTACAATGAGCAGTTCTTC
TRBJ1-3	-	TRBV9	TRBD1	CASSVLGQGASGNTIYF	TGTGCCAGCAGCGTTCTGGGACAGGGGGCTTCTGGAAACACCATATATTTT
TRBJ2-7	-	TRBV12-5	TRBD1	CASGLVGTGGYEQYF	TGTGCTAGTGGTTTGGTGGGGACAGGGGGTTACGAGCAGTACTTC
TRBJ2-5	-	TRBV5-4	-	CASSLTGRETQYF	TGTGCCAGCAGCTTGACAGGGAGGGAGACCCAGTACTTC
TRBJ2-3	-	TRBV27	-	CASSLRGSGTDTQYF	TGTGCCAGCAGTTTAAGAGGGAGTGGCACAGATACGCAGTATTTT
TRBJ2-5	-	TRBV7-7	TRBD2	CASSQGGGAGQETQYF	TGTGCCAGCAGCCAAGGCGGGGGAGCAGGCCAAGAGACCCAGTACTTC
TRBJ2-2	-	TRBV7-6	-	CASSSLALNTGELFF	TGTGCCAGCAGCTCACTAGCCCTGAACACCGGGGAGCTGTTTTTT
TRBJ1-2	-	TRBV5-4	-	CASSLGADGYTF	TGTGCCAGCAGCTTGGGAGCGGATGGCTACACCTTC
TRBJ1-3	few	TRBV21-1	-	CASSKSSTVAGNTIYF	TGTGCCAGCAGCAAATCCTCGACAGTGGCTGGAAACACCATATATTTT
TRBJ1-5	-	TRBV11-2	-	CASSLGDSYSNQPQHF	TGTGCCAGCAGCTTAGGCGACAGCTATAGCAATCAGCCCCAGCATTTT
TRBJ1-1	-	TRBV6-1	TRBD1	CASSGRGRGTEAFF	TGTGCCAGCAGTGGTAGGGGCAGGGGGACTGAAGCTTTCTTT
TRBJ2-3	-	TRBV27	-	CASSSRGIDTQYF	TGTGCCAGCAGTTCCCGGGGGATCGATACGCAGTATTTT
TRBJ1-2	-	TRBV5-4	-	CASSFLAAYGYTF	TGTGCCAGCAGCTTCTTGGCGGCGTATGGCTACACCTTC
TRBJ2-3	-	TRBV5-1	TRBD2	CASSLGLAASTDTQYF	TGCGCCAGCAGCTTGGGGCTAGCGGCTAGCACAGATACGCAGTATTTT
TRBJ1-2	-	TRBV9	TRBD1	CASSDRLGTGNYGYTF	TGTGCCAGCAGCGACCGACTTGGGACAGGGAACTATGGCTACACCTTC
TRBJ2-7	-	TRBV19	-	CASAVVESYEQYF	TGTGCCAGTGCGGTAGTCGAATCCTACGAGCAGTACTTC
TRBJ2-7	-	TRBV6-1	-	CASSLQGVEQYF	TGTGCCAGCAGTTTACAGGGTGTCGAGCAGTACTTC
TRBJ2-5	-	TRBV7-8	-	CASSLRGKETQYF	TGTGCCAGCAGCTTGAGAGGGAAGGAGACCCAGTACTTC
TRBJ1-1	once	TRBV15	-	CATSRVGGTEAFF	TGTGCCACCAGCAGAGTTGGCGGGACTGAAGCTTTCTTT
TRBJ1-2	-	TRBV10-3	-	CAISADRDGDYGYTF	TGTGCCATCAGTGCGGACCGGGACGGTGACTATGGCTACACCTTC
TRBJ1-1	-	TRBV6-5	-	CASSPFHGENTEAFF	TGTGCCAGCAGTCCTTTTCACGGGGAGAACACTGAAGCTTTCTTT
TRBJ2-5	few	TRBV6-5	-	CASSYSGRSPGETQYF	TGTGCCAGCAGTTACTCTGGACGGAGCCCTGGAGAGACCCAGTACTTC
TRBJ1-5	-	TRBV6-1	TRBD1	CASIGQGGQPQHF	TGTGCCAGCATTGGACAGGGCGGCCAGCCCCAGCATTTT
TRBJ1-4	-	TRBV4-1	TRBD1	CASSQGTGDDEKLFF	TGCGCCAGCAGCCAGGGGACAGGAGACGATGAAAAACTGTTTTTT
TRBJ2-1	-	TRBV5-6	-	CASSTGSNNEQFF	TGTGCCAGCTCCACAGGGTCAAACAATGAGCAGTTCTTC
TRBJ2-7	-	TRBV19	-	CASSMSNVGEQYF	TGTGCCAGTAGTATGAGTAACGTGGGCGAGCAGTACTTC
TRBJ1-1	-	TRBV20-1	-	CSASRIEAFF	TGCAGTGCTAGTAGGATCGAAGCTTTCTTT
TRBJ1-3	-	TRBV9	-	CASSGERGNTIYF	TGTGCCAGCAGTGGTGAGAGGGGAAACACCATATATTTT
TRBJ2-7	-	TRBV18	TRBD1	CASSPIGQGPHEQYF	TGTGCCAGCTCACCAATAGGACAGGGGCCCCACGAGCAGTACTTC
TRBJ2-3	-	TRBV19	TRBD2	CASSIATSGRTDTQYF	TGTGCCAGTAGTATAGCCACTAGCGGGAGGACAGATACGCAGTATTTT
TRBJ2-2	-	TRBV5-1	-	CASTPFWGALNTGELFF	TGCGCCAGCACCCCCTTTTGGGGGGCACTGAACACCGGGGAGCTGTTTTTT
TRBJ2-3	-	TRBV6-1	-	CASRGASDTQYF	TGTGCCAGCAGGGGGGCTTCAGATACGCAGTATTTT